In this sample, the clone carrying this TCR beta chain turned up many times. The TCR beta CDR3 regions underwent amplification from RNA transcripts. First-round RT-PCR employed HTBI primers, with a second-round multiplex PCR after it. One entry per CDR3 protein results from TCRdb running MiXCR on the multiplex PCR reads. The data contain approximately 540,000 distinct CDR3 sequences, less than 45% of them singletons. The sample originates from a study of Graves' ophthalmopathy and Graves' hyperthyroidism. Study-level information: Over 18 months of follow-up, stable hyperthyroidism required that no ophthalmopathy appear.

This CDR3 spans 12 amino acids. The V end was cut by 1 base, the J end by 5 bases, with 5 bases between. Germline CDR1 is DFQATT and CDR2 is SNEGSKA (reference sequence). This TCR derives from an adult man with Graves' hyperthyroidism. Sequences were obtained from peripheral blood or thyroid tissue (not recorded which). V gene TRBV20-1 combines with J gene TRBJ1-4, with D hard to call. The CDR3 sequence is CSARVQNEKLFF. As DNA, the CDR3 is TGCAGTGCTAGAGTACAGAATGAAAAACTGTTTTTT.